This T cell receptor beta chain was identified in a study of spatial heterogeneity in lung cancer. Overall study: More than 9.5 raw reads, on average, carried each unique TCR and UMI combination. Study findings and constraints: Compared with follow-up, resection was when ubiquitous expanded tumor TCRs appeared in blood more.

Time point described: sample taken at primary tumor resection. The authors sequenced whole RNA from tumor, nontumor lung or frozen PBMC without sorting. One entry per CDR3 protein results from TCRdb running MiXCR on the 5' RACE reads. Among fewer than 5,000 distinct CDR3 sequences listed, about 23% were seen once. As concerns this clonotype: Its antigen is not identified. The library was prepared for alpha chains; this beta chain is a stray read, so its frequency means little.

Sequences were derived from PBMCs, sampled at surgery. This TCR was recovered from a female donor with early-stage non-small cell lung cancer.

CDR3 bases: TGTGCCATCAGACGGGGAGATACGCAGTATTTT. This sequence encodes CAIRRGDTQYF. This rearrangement joins TRBV10-3 to TRBJ2-3; tentative D call: TRBD2 (5 bases). Deletions cut 6 bases from V and 5 bases from J, with 6 bases between. The CDR3 is 11 residues long. CDR1 is ENHRY, CDR2 SYGVKD, per germline.